What follows are 16 T cell receptor beta chains derived from one specimen sequenced in a study of blood T cell repertoires in COVID-19. TCRdb keeps only in-frame clones here, not all; method: immunoSEQ multiplex PCR. The repertoire holds about 65,000 clones, with about 93% as singletons. Input material: peripheral blood. All receptors come from a man in his sixties or seventies with active COVID-19.

The chain links TRBV28 to TRBJ2-5; tentative D call: TRBD2 (7 bases). The V end lost 2 bases, the J end lost 3 bases, and 25 bases lay between the germline ends. Per germline, CDR1 MDHEN and CDR2 SYDVKM. The CDR3 length is 19 residues. The CDR3 sequence is CASSLRGGWTELKKETQYF. Here the CDR3 DNA reads TGTGCCAGCAGTTTAAGGGGGGGCTGGACAGAACTGAAGAAAGAGACCCAGTACTTC.

V is TRBV3-1 (or the pseudogene TRBV3-2) and J is TRBJ2-7; TRBD2 might be the D (5 bases). CDR3 length equals 13 residues. CDR1 is LGHDT and CDR2 is YNNKEL in the germline V gene (reference sequence). V was shortened by 2 bases and J by 9 bases, with 14 bases between the two germline ends. CDR3 DNA: TGTGCCAGCAGCCAACAGTGGGGAGCACGGCAGTACTTC. Its translation: CASSQQWGARQYF.

The chain uses TRBV21-1 and TRBJ1-4; the DNA was not used to check the table's D call, TRBD1. TRBV21-1 is shown as a pseudogene. The CDR3 is 16 amino acids. This chain's CDR3 is CATNTGGGGANEKLFF. DNA of the CDR3: TGTGCCACCAATACAGGGGGCGGAGGGGCTAATGAAAAACTGTTTTTT.

The chain recombines TRBV2 with TRBJ1-2; TRBD1 might be the D (6 bases). The CDR3 consists of 10 residues. Germline V gives CDR1 SNHLY, CDR2 FYNNEI. V was trimmed by 8 bases and J by 10 bases, leaving 11 bases between them. Written as DNA, the CDR3 is TGTGCCAGCCACACAGGGTTCTACACCTTC. This gives the protein CASHTGFYTF.

The rearrangement uses TRBV6-1 and TRBJ1-1; unclear D gene. Trimming took off 0 bases at V and 0 bases at J, with 8 bases between the two ends. The germline CDR1 and CDR2 sequences are MNHNS and SASEGT. The length of the CDR3 is 15 residues. CDR3 bases: TGTGCCAGCAGTGAAGCATGGCCCATGAACACTGAAGCTTTCTTT. Amino acids: CASSEAWPMNTEAFF.

V usage is TRBV28 and J usage is TRBJ2-3; weak D call: TRBD1 (5 bases). The CDR3 totals 13 residues. Germline V gene lookup returns CDR1 MDHEN and CDR2 SYDVKM. V lost 6 bases to trimming and J lost 3 bases, with 10 bases between them. CDR3 in DNA: TGTGCCAGCAGACGGCAGGGTACAGATACGCAGTATTTT. Protein sequence: CASRRQGTDTQYF.

This rearrangement joins TRBV6-5 to TRBJ1-6; D is unresolved. This CDR3 comprises 12 residues. Between the trimmed V and J ends, which lost 7 bases and 8 bases, there was a span of 9 bases. CDR1 is MNHEY and CDR2 is SVGAGI in the germline V gene. CDR3 DNA sequence: TGTGCCAGCAAATTCCCGGATTCACCCCTCCACTTT. It yields the protein CASKFPDSPLHF.

This chain links TRBV5-4 with TRBJ2-1; no reliable D call. V dropped 0 bases and J dropped 3 bases, with 13 bases sitting between them. The CDR3 loop spans 16 amino acids. In germline, CDR1 is SGHNT, CDR2 YYREEE (reference sequence). DNA for the CDR3: TGTGCCAGCAGCTTGGGGTATAGTAGTCTCTACAATGAGCAGTTCTTC. It is translated as CASSLGYSSLYNEQFF.

The chain has TRBV14 and TRBJ1-4, with D hard to call. CDR1 SGHDN and CDR2 FVKESK come from the germline V gene. There are 16 residues in the CDR3. Trimming removed 6 bases from V and 4 bases from J, with 18 bases in between. The CDR3 loop reads CASSSTGMRFNEKLFF. In DNA form, the CDR3 reads TGTGCCAGCAGTTCCACCGGGATGAGGTTTAATGAAAAACTGTTTTTT. Supplemented by reference TRBV14 and TRBJ1-4, the full variable domain reads EAGVTQFPSHSVIEKGQTVTLRCDPISGHDNLYWYRRVMGKEIKFLLHFVKESKQDESGMPNNRFLAERTGGTYSTLKVQPAELEDSGVYFCASSSTGMRFNEKLFFGSGTQLSVL.

The chain couples TRBV5-1 to TRBJ2-2; D is possibly TRBD2 (6 bases). V was trimmed by 1 base and J by 4 bases, leaving 8 bases between them. The V gene's germline CDR1 is SGHRS and CDR2 YFSETQ. The length of the CDR3 is 14 residues. The CDR3 DNA reads TGCGCCAGCAGCTTGTCAGCGGGCACCGGGGAGCTGTTTTTT. It yields the protein CASSLSAGTGELFF.

The chain employs TRBV5-5 and TRBJ2-1; 11 nucleotides agree with TRBD2. There are 15 residues in the CDR3. Germline assignment: CDR1 SGHKS and CDR2 YYEKEE (reference sequence). The trim removed 4 bases at V and 6 bases at J, leaving 6 bases unmatched. The CDR3, as DNA: TGTGCCAGCAGCCACGCTAGCGGGGGGATCAATGAGCAGTTCTTC. Translating gives CASSHASGGINEQFF.

The chain joins TRBV4-1 to TRBJ2-1; 11 nucleotides line up with TRBD2. Germline loops: CDR1 MGHRA, CDR2 YSYEKL. The CDR3 is made up of 16 amino acids. Trimming removed 4 bases from V and 9 bases from J; junction bases left unmatched: 11. The chain's CDR3 is CASSLTIAGGQAEQFF. CDR3 coding DNA: TGCGCCAGCAGCCTAACAATAGCGGGGGGGCAGGCTGAGCAGTTCTTC.

The gene calls are TRBV5-1 and TRBJ1-4; no definite D call. V dropped 0 bases and J dropped 5 bases, with 8 bases sitting between them. CDR3 length: 14 amino acids. CDR1 is SGHRS and CDR2 is YFSETQ in the germline V gene. CDR3 bases: TGCGCCAGCAGCTTGGCGGGGATGAATGAAAAACTGTTTTTT. Protein: CASSLAGMNEKLFF.

The CDR3 DNA follows: TGTGCCATCAGTGAGTGGGTAGCGGGGGACAATGAGCAGTTCTTC. It yields the protein CAISEWVAGDNEQFF. This chain uses TRBV10-3 with TRBJ2-1, with TRBD2 matching 9 bases. J was trimmed by 5 bases and V by 1 base; bases with no gene match: 3. Germline assignment: CDR1 ENHRY and CDR2 SYGVKD. The CDR3 extends over 15 amino acids.

The CDR3 DNA sequence: TGTGCCACAGCGGTGGGGGGGAGCCCCTTTGAGCAGTTCTTC. Amino acid sequence: CATAVGGSPFEQFF. The chain combines TRBV6-5 with TRBJ2-1, with TRBD2 matching over 7 bases. Trimming at V came to 10 bases and at J to 9 bases, leaving 15 bases not matched to a gene. This CDR3 comprises 14 residues. CDR1 MNHEY and CDR2 SVGAGI come from the germline V gene.

This sequence joins TRBV7-9 and TRBJ2-5, with TRBD1 matching 7 bases. The CDR3 contains 15 residues. The V gene end was trimmed by 2 bases and the J gene end by 1 base; junction bases not matched to a gene: 4. CDR1 and CDR2 (germline): SEHNR, FQNEAQ (reference sequence). CDR3 sequence reads: CASSLLGQLQETQYF. CDR3 DNA: TGTGCCAGCAGCTTATTGGGACAGCTCCAAGAGACCCAGTACTTC.